The 24 T cell receptor beta chains below all came from one sample that was sequenced in a study of blood T cells in healthy people across ages. Sample-barcoded 5' priming and a J-beta primer mix drove a second PCR of 7 to 11 cycles. MiXCR, applied by TCRdb to the 5' RACE reads, yields one record per CDR3 protein. The sample has more than 500,000 distinct CDR3 sequences, 27% seen once. Sequences were obtained from blood. These receptors all stem from a woman aged 70-85 years in good health.

The V gene is TRBV4-2, the J gene TRBJ1-4; the D gene is possibly TRBD1 (6 bases). The CDR3 is made up of 16 amino acids. The V gene's germline CDR1 is LGHNA and CDR2 YNFKEQ. V shed 1 base and J shed 2 bases, with 11 bases lying between them. The CDR3 spells CASSQGRGNTNEKLFF. The DNA of the CDR3 is TGTGCCAGCAGCCAAGGGAGGGGGAACACTAATGAAAAACTGTTTTTT.

Details on this clonotype: Mismatch with germline at one junction end may stem from a read error. This chain uses TRBV2 with TRBJ1-4, with no clear D. The CDR3 has 15 amino acids. Per the germline V gene, CDR1 is SNHLY and CDR2 is FYNNEI. CDR3 loop: CASSVEGSTNEKPFF. The DNA for the CDR3 is TGTGCCAGCAGTGTCGAGGGTTCCACTAATGAAAAACCGTTTTTT.

The chain carries TRBV11-3 and TRBJ2-5; TRBD1 aligns across 7 bases. The CDR3 is made up of 14 amino acids. Germline CDR1 SGHNT, CDR2 YENEEA. Trimming removed 5 bases from V and 5 bases from J; junction bases left unmatched: 8. The CDR3 DNA reads TGTGCCAGCAGCCCCCTAAGCAGGGGGGAGACCCAGTACTTC. It yields the protein CASSPLSRGETQYF. The complete variable domain, with remaining parts taken from reference TRBV11-3 and TRBJ2-5, reads EAGVVQSPRYKIIEKKQPVAFWCNPISGHNTLYWYLQNLGQGPELLIRYENEEAVDDSQLPKDRFSAERLKGVDSTLKIQPAELGDSAVYLCASSPLSRGETQYFGPGTRLLVL.

This clonotype was found a few times. One junction end does not reproduce the germline sequence, and a read error may be involved. V is TRBV5-1 and J is TRBJ2-5; the match to TRBD1 covers 8 bases. Germline CDR1 SGHRS, CDR2 YFSETQ. The CDR3 extends over 15 amino acids. The CDR3 loop reads CASSSLPQGAETQHF. CDR3 coding DNA: TGCGCCAGCAGCTCACTTCCTCAGGGGGCAGAGACCCAGCACTTC. The full variable domain, with the rest looked up from reference TRBV5-1 and TRBJ2-5, is KAGVTQTPRYLIKTRGQQVTLSCSPISGHRSVSWYQQTPGQGLQFLFEYFSETQRNKGNFPGRFSGRQFSNSRSEMNVSTLELGDSALYLCASSSLPQGAETQHFGPGTRLLVL.

This sequence joins TRBV28 and TRBJ1-4, with D uncertain. V was trimmed by 6 bases and J by 7 bases, leaving 9 bases between them. The CDR3 is 12 amino acids. The germline CDR1 and CDR2 sequences are MDHEN and SYDVKM. In nucleotides, the CDR3 is TGTGCCAGCAGCGCCGTTGGTGAAAAACTGTTTTTT. Amino acid sequence: CASSAVGEKLFF.

Points on this clonotype: Given the absence of the conserved phenylalanine or tryptophan at the CDR3 end, a read error is likely. The chain joins TRBV6-6 to TRBJ1-1; D is possibly TRBD1 (5 bases). The V gene's germline CDR1 is MNHNY and CDR2 SVGAGI (reference sequence). The ends were cut back, 8 bases at V and 8 bases at J, with 21 bases in the middle. This CDR3 has 14 residues. In DNA, the CDR3 is TGTGCCAGCCAAATCACCCTCAGGGCGGACGAAGCTTTCTGT. It codes for CASQITLRADEAFC.

The chain recombines TRBV12-3 or TRBV12-4 with TRBJ1-1, with D possibly TRBD1 on 5 matching bases. V lost 3 bases and J 9 bases, leaving 17 bases between the germline ends. This CDR3 spans 14 amino acids. The CDR3 bases are TGTGCCAGCAGTTTGGCGGACACCCCAGAGAAAGCTTTCTTT. Protein: CASSLADTPEKAFF.

The chain carries TRBV4-3 and TRBJ2-7, with D perhaps TRBD1 or TRBD2 (5 bases each). The V gene's germline CDR1 is LGHNA and CDR2 YSLEER. The ends were cut back, 0 bases at V and 4 bases at J, with 10 bases in the middle. There are 14 residues in the CDR3. CDR3 sequence: CASSQERGRYEQYF. CDR3 sequence (DNA): TGCGCCAGCAGCCAAGAGAGGGGAAGGTACGAGCAGTACTTC.

This clonotype occurred many times. The chain joins TRBV7-9 to TRBJ2-5, with D possibly called TRBD1 or TRBD2 (5 bases each). This CDR3 comprises 12 residues. V was cut by 5 bases and J by 5 bases, with 9 bases left in between. CDR1 SEHNR and CDR2 FQNEAQ come from the germline V gene (reference sequence). The CDR3 loop reads CASSPGAETQYF. The CDR3, as DNA: TGTGCCAGCAGCCCCGGGGCGGAGACCCAGTACTTC.

This clonotype was counted between two and nine times. At one end the junction does not follow the germline gene, possibly because of a read error. The CDR3 DNA reads TGTGCCAGCAGTGAAATGGGACAGGGGAAAGCCTTCTTT. Amino acid sequence: CASSEMGQGKAFF. V usage is TRBV6-1 and J usage is TRBJ1-1, with TRBD1 matching 10 bases. Germline V gene data show CDR1 as MNHNS and CDR2 as SASEGT. This CDR3 has 13 amino acids.

This clonotype was counted between two and nine times. This chain uses TRBV5-1 with TRBJ1-4; D unclear. The CDR3 is made up of 15 amino acids. CDR1 is SGHRS and CDR2 is YFSETQ in the germline V gene. Trimming took off 0 bases at V and 2 bases at J, with 8 bases between the two ends. The CDR3 DNA reads as TGCGCCAGCAGCTTGGACGGCCCCACTAATGAAAAACTGTTTTTT. Translation gives CASSLDGPTNEKLFF.

The sample holds a few counts of this clonotype. V usage is TRBV12-3 or TRBV12-4 and J usage is TRBJ1-3, with D possibly TRBD1 on 5 matching bases. V lost 5 bases and J lost 4, with 12 bases in between. This CDR3 region has 14 residues. DNA of the CDR3: TGTGCCAGCAGTCGACAGTCTTGGGGAAACACCATATATTTT. As protein: CASSRQSWGNTIYF.

The CDR3 spells CASSLEGASGGPALGNEQFF. DNA of the CDR3: TGTGCCAGCAGTTTAGAGGGAGCTAGCGGGGGGCCCGCTCTAGGCAATGAGCAGTTCTTC. The gene calls are TRBV12-3 or TRBV12-4 and TRBJ2-1, with 11 nucleotides matching TRBD2. The junction had 17 bases not matched to a gene; V was cut back by 1 base and J by 6 bases. There are 20 residues in the CDR3.

The chain is built from TRBV6-2 or TRBV6-3 and TRBJ2-5; TRBD2 matches 12 bases. The J call may not be correct, given that the DNA end is closer to TRBJ2-7. The CDR3 length is 15 residues. Germline CDR1 and CDR2: MNHEY and SVGEGT. The CDR3 loop reads CASSRLAGAFYEQYF. The CDR3 region has the DNA TGTGCCAGCAGTCGACTAGCGGGGGCGTTCTACGAGCAGTACTTC.

This clonotype showed up just a few times. The rearrangement uses TRBV20-1 and TRBJ2-5; D unresolved. V gave up 5 bases and J gave up 2 bases, with 18 bases separating them. Germline V gene data show CDR1 as DFQATT and CDR2 as SNEGSKA (reference sequence). This CDR3 has 15 amino acids. The CDR3 DNA is TGCAGTGCTCCCAATCCACGGGCCTTTCAAGAGACCCAGTACTTC. It codes for CSAPNPRAFQETQYF.

The J gene is TRBJ2-1, the V gene TRBV18, with D uncertain. The CDR3 has 12 amino acids. CDR1 and CDR2 from the germline V gene are KGHSH and LQKENI. V lost 3 bases to trimming and J lost 9 bases, with 9 bases between them. CDR3 DNA: TGTGCCAGCTCACCTAGCTCCGGTGAGCAGTTCTTC. This gives the protein CASSPSSGEQFF.

The gene calls are TRBV29-1 and TRBJ1-4; D is perhaps TRBD1 (5 bases). V was shortened by 6 bases and J by 5 bases, with 7 bases between the two germline ends. This CDR3 comprises 11 residues. Germline lookup yields CDR1 SQVTM and CDR2 ANQGSEA. CDR3 coding DNA: TGCAGCGTGGGGGTCAATGAAAAACTGTTTTTT. It specifies CSVGVNEKLFF.

The V gene is TRBV7-2, the J gene TRBJ2-5, with TRBD2 identical over 13 bases. V shed 5 bases and J 6 bases; nucleotides not matched to a gene: 3. There are 14 residues in the CDR3. Per the germline V gene, CDR1 is SGHTA and CDR2 is FQGNSA. Here the CDR3 DNA reads TGTGCCAGCAGCACGGGACTAGCGGGAAAGACCCAGTACTTC. Amino acid sequence: CASSTGLAGKTQYF. Full variable domain (remainder filled in from reference TRBV7-2 and TRBJ2-5): GAGVSQSPSNKVTEKGKDVELRCDPISGHTALYWYRQSLGQGLEFLIYFQGNSAPDKSGLPSDRFSAERTGGSVSTLTIQRTQQEDSAVYLCASSTGLAGKTQYFGPGTRLLVL.

The chain employs TRBV6-2 or TRBV6-3 and TRBJ2-1; a weak D match, TRBD2 (5 bases). The DNA end lines up better with TRBJ2-5; the J call may be wrong. CDR3 length equals 17 residues. Germline CDR1 is MNHEY and CDR2 is SVGEGT. CDR3: CASSFPPDRGLQETQYF. DNA for the CDR3: TGTGCCAGCAGTTTCCCGCCGGACCGCGGGTTGCAAGAGACCCAGTACTTC.

The V gene is TRBV7-2, the J gene TRBJ1-1; D perhaps matches TRBD1 (6 bases). This CDR3 region has 15 residues. The germline gives CDR1 SGHTA, CDR2 FQGNSA. V was shortened by 5 bases and J by 10 bases, with 23 bases between the two germline ends. CDR3 DNA: TGTGCCAGCAGCCCGAAGGGCCAACAGGGAGGCCGAGCTTTCTTT. Amino acid sequence: CASSPKGQQGGRAFF.

J is TRBJ1-4 and V is TRBV7-9; weak D call: TRBD1 (6 bases). This CDR3 comprises 16 residues. Germline V gene lookup returns CDR1 SEHNR and CDR2 FQNEAQ (reference sequence). The V end was cut by 4 bases, the J end by 2 bases, with 14 bases between. CDR3 sequence reads: CASSWDTGGTNEKLFF. CDR3 DNA: TGTGCCAGCAGCTGGGACACCGGGGGGACTAATGAAAAACTGTTTTTT.

The chain carries TRBV5-4 and TRBJ1-3, with 10 nucleotides matching TRBD1. V lost 2 bases, J lost 2 bases, and 1 base stayed unmatched. This CDR3 is built from 15 residues. Germline V lookup: CDR1 SGHNT, CDR2 YYREEE (reference sequence). CDR3: CASSFGQGAGNTIYF. The CDR3 DNA reads TGTGCCAGCAGCTTCGGACAGGGGGCTGGAAACACCATATATTTT.

V gene TRBV19 combines with J gene TRBJ1-5; TRBD1 matches at 11 bases. Germline V gives CDR1 LNHDA, CDR2 SQIVND (reference sequence). V shed 10 bases and J 7 bases; nucleotides not matched to a gene: 12. This CDR3 has 15 residues. This chain's CDR3 is CATLSDRGRGQPQHF. CDR3 bases: TGTGCCACCCTGTCGGACAGGGGGCGAGGGCAGCCCCAGCATTTT. The whole variable domain, remainder taken from reference TRBV19 and TRBJ1-5, is DGGITQSPKYLFRKEGQNVTLSCEQNLNHDAMYWYRQDPGQGLRLIYYSQIVNDFQKGDIAEGYSVSREKKESFPLTVTSAQKNPTAFYLCATLSDRGRGQPQHFGDGTRLSIL.

This chain connects TRBV4-3 to TRBJ1-4; tentatively, D is TRBD1 (5 bases). Germline loops: CDR1 LGHNA, CDR2 YSLEER. Trimming removed 2 bases from V and 7 bases from J, with 11 bases in between. The CDR3 extends over 14 amino acids. CDR3: CASSQTGRSEKLFF. The CDR3 DNA reads as TGCGCCAGCAGCCAAACAGGACGTAGTGAAAAACTGTTTTTT.